A selection of T cell receptor beta chains follows, all from one sample in a study of T cell repertoires in cytomegalovirus infection. Each CDR3 protein is one row after TCRdb ran MiXCR on the reads. The table includes approximately 400,000 distinct CDR3 sequences, around 32% detected once. Specimen: PBMCs. Every receptor here comes from a human donor in good health (CMV status not recorded). Some clones in this sample may be carry-over from other donors' samples. Each CDR3 is given with its conserved first and last residue. The D gene is left open where the match is weak. Clone sizes are given selectively: once, few, many, or a class where the clone is expanded.

V	J	D	size	DNA	CDR3
TRBV7-8	TRBJ2-5	.	few	TGTGCCAGCAGCTCCCGGGGTTCGGAGACCCAGTACTTC	CASSSRGSETQYF
TRBV19	TRBJ1-6	.	.	TGTGCCAGCCGGGACCTGCTGGGGACCGGGCCCCTCCACTTT	CASRDLLGTGPLHF
TRBV14	TRBJ2-1	TRBD2	.	TGTGCCAGCAGCCAAGATCCGAGGGACTACAACTACAATGAGCAGTTCTTC	CASSQDPRDYNYNEQFF
TRBV25-1	TRBJ2-7	.	.	TGTGCCAGCAGTGATCCGTACTTC	CASSDPYF
TRBV5-6	TRBJ2-3	.	few	TGTGCCAGCAGCTTGGAAAGGGGGGAAGTTTCGGATACGCAGTATTTT	CASSLERGEVSDTQYF
TRBV4-2	TRBJ2-7	.	.	TGTGCAAGCAGCCAAGATCGCGGCGAGAAGTACTTC	CASSQDRGEKYF
TRBV20-1	TRBJ2-2	.	few	TGCAGTGCGCCGGATGGCACCGGGGAGCTGTTTTTT	CSAPDGTGELFF
TRBV12-3/TRBV12-4	TRBJ1-1	TRBD1	.	TGTGCCAGCACCGGGACAGGCACTGAAGCTTTCTTT	CASTGTGTEAFF
TRBV10-1	TRBJ1-4	TRBD1	.	TGCGCCAGCAGCCGGGACAGGAGTCGAAGGGATGAAAAACTGTTTTTT	CASSRDRSRRDEKLFF
TRBV19	TRBJ2-1	TRBD2	.	TGTGCCAGTAGTATAGTAGCGGGGGGCCACAATGAGCAGTTCTTC	CASSIVAGGHNEQFF